This T cell receptor (beta chain) comes out of a study of blood T cell repertoires in COVID-19. Using immunoSEQ multiplex PCR, the repertoire was profiled, and TCRdb retains in-frame clones only, with some absent. The sample gives a few hundred thousand clones, less than 90% of which show up once; 1.9% is in the top ten. Trimming took 8 bases from V and 0 from J, leaving 13 bases between them. The CDR3 length is 14 residues. Germline V lookup: CDR1 SNHLY, CDR2 FYNNEI. The sequence came from a man aged 35-49 years with active or convalescent COVID-19. The specimen sequenced was peripheral blood. The chain employs TRBV2 and TRBJ1-1, with D possibly being TRBD1 (6 bases). The CDR3 DNA reads as TGTGCCAGCCTTACAGGGTTCATGAACACTGAAGCTTTCTTT. It codes for CASLTGFMNTEAFF.